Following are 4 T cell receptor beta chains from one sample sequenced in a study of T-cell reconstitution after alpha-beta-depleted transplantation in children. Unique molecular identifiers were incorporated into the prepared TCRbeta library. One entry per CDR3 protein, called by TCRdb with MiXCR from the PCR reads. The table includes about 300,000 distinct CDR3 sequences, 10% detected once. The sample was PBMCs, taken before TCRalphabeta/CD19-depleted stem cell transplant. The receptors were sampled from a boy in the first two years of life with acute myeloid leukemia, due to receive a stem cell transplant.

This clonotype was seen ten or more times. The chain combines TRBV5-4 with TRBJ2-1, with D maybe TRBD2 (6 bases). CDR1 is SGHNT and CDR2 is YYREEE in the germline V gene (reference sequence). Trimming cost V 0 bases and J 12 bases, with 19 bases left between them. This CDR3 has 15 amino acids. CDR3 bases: TGTGCCAGCAGCTTGGGGGGGGTTCGCGGGGAGCGGCAGTTCTTC. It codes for CASSLGGVRGERQFF.

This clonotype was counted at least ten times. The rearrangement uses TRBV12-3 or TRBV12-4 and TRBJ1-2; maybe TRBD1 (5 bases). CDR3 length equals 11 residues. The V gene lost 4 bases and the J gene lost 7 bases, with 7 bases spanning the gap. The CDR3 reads CASSSGFGYTF. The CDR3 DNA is TGTGCCAGCAGTTCAGGGTTTGGCTACACCTTC.

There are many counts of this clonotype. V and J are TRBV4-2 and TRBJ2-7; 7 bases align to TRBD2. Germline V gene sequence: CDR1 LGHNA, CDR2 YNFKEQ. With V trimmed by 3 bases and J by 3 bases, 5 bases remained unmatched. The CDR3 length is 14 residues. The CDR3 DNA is TGTGCCAGCAGCCACCGAGGGAGGGACTACGAGCAGTACTTC. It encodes CASSHRGRDYEQYF.

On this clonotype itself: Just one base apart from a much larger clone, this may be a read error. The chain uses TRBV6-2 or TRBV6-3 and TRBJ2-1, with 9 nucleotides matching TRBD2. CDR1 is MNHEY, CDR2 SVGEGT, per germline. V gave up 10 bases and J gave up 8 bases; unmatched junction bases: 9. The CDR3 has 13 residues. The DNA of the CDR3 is TGTGCCAACAAGCGGGAGGTTACCGATGAGCAGTTCTTC. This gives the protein CANKREVTDEQFF.